The 32 T cell receptor beta chains below come from one sample, sequenced in a study of cytomegalovirus exposure and HLA in healthy donors. The PCR had 60 Vbeta and 13 Jbeta primers. This table comes from immunoSEQ multiplex PCR, and its TCRdb copy is limited to in-frame clones, with some not included. The table has approximately 220,000 clones, roughly 88% seen once. What was sequenced was PBMCs. These receptors were obtained from a boy between 2 and 10 years old in good health and CMV-seronegative.

This sequence joins TRBV6-1 and TRBJ2-7, with 11 bases that match TRBD1. Germline CDR1 MNHNS, CDR2 SASEGT. This CDR3 spans 17 amino acids. Unmatched junction bases numbered 14, after V lost 2 bases and J lost 8 bases. CDR3 DNA sequence: TGTGCCAGCAGTGAATCCCCGGGCGGACAGGGGGCTACGAAGCAGTACTTC. Translating it yields CASSESPGGQGATKQYF.

The chain has TRBV7-2 and TRBJ1-5, with 11 bases that match TRBD1. This CDR3 has 16 residues. Germline assignment: CDR1 SGHTA and CDR2 FQGNSA. The V gene end was trimmed by 4 bases and the J gene end by 4 bases; junction bases not matched to a gene: 6. The CDR3 DNA reads as TGTGCCAGCAGCTCCCGGACAGGGGGCGTTAATCAGCCCCAGCATTTT. Its protein product is CASSSRTGGVNQPQHF. The variable domain in full, with the rest retrieved from reference TRBV7-2 and TRBJ1-5, is GAGVSQSPSNKVTEKGKDVELRCDPISGHTALYWYRQSLGQGLEFLIYFQGNSAPDKSGLPSDRFSAERTGGSVSTLTIQRTQQEDSAVYLCASSSRTGGVNQPQHFGDGTRLSIL.

This chain joins TRBV15 and TRBJ2-2; TRBD1 matches 11 bases. In germline, CDR1 is LNHNV, CDR2 YYDKDF (reference sequence). Trimming removed 1 base from V and 6 bases from J; junction bases left unmatched: 7. This CDR3 has 17 amino acids. The CDR3: CATSRGDRGVKAGELFF. The CDR3 region has the DNA TGTGCCACCAGCAGAGGGGACAGGGGGGTTAAGGCCGGGGAGCTGTTTTTT.

The J gene is TRBJ2-7, the V gene TRBV5-6; maybe TRBD2 (6 bases). Germline V gene sequence: CDR1 SGHDT, CDR2 YYEEEE. The CDR3 runs 13 residues. V was cut by 4 bases and J by 1 base, with 9 bases left in between. The CDR3 DNA reads TGTGCCAGCAGCCCGACTAGTTCCTACGAGCAGTACTTC. Translation gives CASSPTSSYEQYF.

V and J are TRBV2 and TRBJ1-2; D remains unclear. This CDR3 has 11 residues. Germline CDR1 is SNHLY and CDR2 is FYNNEI. Trimming took 6 bases from V and 8 from J, leaving 10 bases between them. The CDR3 sequence is CASRGVWGYTF. CDR3 nucleotide sequence: TGTGCCAGCAGGGGAGTTTGGGGCTACACCTTC. The complete variable domain, with remaining parts taken from reference TRBV2 and TRBJ1-2, reads EPEVTQTPSHQVTQMGQEVILRCVPISNHLYFYWYRQILGQKVEFLVSFYNNEISEKSEIFDDQFSVERPDGSNFTLKIRSTKLEDSAMYFCASRGVWGYTFGSGTRLTVV.

J is TRBJ1-1 and V is TRBV25-1; tentatively, D is TRBD1 (5 bases). The CDR3 runs to 13 residues. The germline V and J ends were trimmed by 3 bases and 7 bases, with 12 bases remaining between them. Germline V gives CDR1 MGHDK, CDR2 SYGVNS. This chain's CDR3 is CASSDYGRVEAFF. CDR3 sequence (DNA): TGTGCCAGCAGTGACTATGGCAGGGTTGAAGCTTTCTTT.

The chain links TRBV7-9 to TRBJ2-5; 8 nucleotides align to TRBD2. The CDR3 is 15 amino acids. V shed 2 bases, J shed 2 bases, and the junction held 4 bases outside the gene matches. Germline V CDR1 and CDR2: SEHNR, FQNEAQ (reference sequence). The CDR3 DNA is TGTGCCAGCAGCTTACTCTCGGGGGGGCAAGAGACCCAGTACTTC. It is translated as CASSLLSGGQETQYF.

This clone has just a few counts. This chain joins TRBV29-1 and TRBJ1-1; TRBD1 matches 8 bases. This CDR3 region has 14 residues. The germline V gene encodes CDR1 SQVTM and CDR2 ANQGSEA. Trimming removed 6 bases from V and 3 bases from J; junction bases left unmatched: 9. The CDR3 sequence is CSVRRQTGDTEAFF. CDR3 in DNA: TGCAGCGTGCGAAGGCAGACAGGGGACACTGAAGCTTTCTTT.

This chain links TRBV19 with TRBJ2-7, with 9 bases identical to TRBD2. Germline assignment: CDR1 LNHDA and CDR2 SQIVND (reference sequence). The CDR3 is 15 amino acids. V was pared by 1 base and J by 2 bases, with 3 bases of the junction left unmatched. CDR3 nucleotides: TGTGCCAGTAGTATAGGCGCTAGCGGGGCCTACGAGCAGTACTTC. Translating gives CASSIGASGAYEQYF.

V is TRBV29-1 and J is TRBJ1-2, with D unclear. Trimming removed 1 base from V and 4 bases from J, with 10 bases in between. The CDR3 loop spans 13 amino acids. CDR1 and CDR2 (germline): SQVTM, ANQGSEA. This CDR3 is CSVEVGGSYGYTF. CDR3 bases: TGCAGCGTTGAAGTAGGAGGGTCCTATGGCTACACCTTC.

DNA of the CDR3: TGTGCCAGCAGCCGGACTAGCGGGAGTGAGCAGTACTTC. Amino acid sequence: CASSRTSGSEQYF. This chain connects TRBV5-6 to TRBJ2-7, with 13 bases lining up with TRBD2. Germline CDR1 is SGHDT and CDR2 is YYEEEE. The length of the CDR3 is 13 residues. V dropped 4 bases and J dropped 7; count of bases not matched to a gene: 2.

About this clone: A read error may account for a junction end that differs from germline. The chain links TRBV15 to TRBJ1-5, with a weak D call TRBD1 (5 bases). This CDR3 contains 16 residues. Germline V gene sequence: CDR1 LNHNV, CDR2 YYDKDF (reference sequence). The CDR3, as DNA: TGTGCCACGAGCAATCAAAGGACACCCAGCAATCAGCCCCAGCATTTT. Translating it yields CATSNQRTPSNQPQHF.

The gene calls are TRBV30 and TRBJ1-1; D might be TRBD1 (5 bases). Trimming removed 2 bases from V and 3 bases from J, with 16 bases in between. The CDR3 spans 15 residues. Per the germline V gene, CDR1 is GTSNPN and CDR2 is SVGIG (reference sequence). The CDR3 region is CAWSRGREDDTEAFF. CDR3 DNA sequence: TGTGCCTGGAGTAGGGGCAGGGAGGACGACACTGAAGCTTTCTTT. Using reference TRBV30 and TRBJ1-1 for the parts outside the CDR3, the full variable domain is SQTIHQWPATLVQPVGSPLSLECTVEGTSNPNLYWYRQAAGRGLQLLFYSVGIGQISSEVPQNLSASRPQDRQFILSSKKLLLSDSGFYLCAWSRGREDDTEAFFGQGTRLTVV.

CDR3 bases: TGTGCCAGCAGTTCCCAGACAGGGGGCCGGGGCGAGCAGTTCTTC. This gives the protein CASSSQTGGRGEQFF. The V gene is TRBV2, the J gene TRBJ2-1, with 10 nucleotides matching TRBD1. Germline-derived CDR1 and CDR2 are SNHLY and FYNNEI. The CDR3 loop spans 15 amino acids. V was pared by 5 bases and J by 10 bases, with 11 bases of the junction left unmatched.

This clone came up once. V and J are TRBV2 and TRBJ2-7; the match to TRBD2 covers 7 bases. The germline V gene encodes CDR1 SNHLY and CDR2 FYNNEI. V lost 7 bases and J lost 0; bases outside the gene matches: 9. The CDR3 is 15 amino acids. CDR3 in amino acids: CASKPGGSYSYEQYF. DNA for the CDR3: TGTGCCAGCAAGCCGGGCGGGAGTTACTCCTACGAGCAGTACTTC.

V is TRBV28 and J is TRBJ2-2; the match to TRBD1 covers 7 bases. V lost 6 bases to trimming and J lost 3 bases; unmatched junction nucleotides: 7. The CDR3 loop spans 15 amino acids. Germline CDR1 MDHEN, CDR2 SYDVKM. The CDR3 DNA reads as TGTGCCAGCAGCCACCCCCAGGGGGACACCGGGGAGCTGTTTTTT. Amino acid sequence: CASSHPQGDTGELFF.

The chain carries TRBV11-2 and TRBJ2-3, with a possible D match to TRBD2 (7 bases). V gave up 1 base and J gave up 2 bases, with 13 bases separating them. CDR1 is SGHAT and CDR2 is FQNNGV in the germline V gene. The CDR3 runs 16 residues. The CDR3 sequence is CASSLAGGGTTDTQYF. The CDR3 nucleotides are TGTGCCAGCAGCTTAGCTGGCGGGGGCACCACAGATACGCAGTATTTT.

This clone was seen only once. The chain couples TRBV7-2 to TRBJ2-7; 13 positions agree with TRBD2. The CDR3 runs to 14 residues. Germline loops: CDR1 SGHTA, CDR2 FQGNSA. With 1 base clipped from V and 7 bases from J, the junction kept 1 base outside the gene matches. CDR3 sequence (DNA): TGTGCCAGCAGCTTAGGGGGACTAGCGGGGGAGCAGTACTTC. Amino acids: CASSLGGLAGEQYF.

In nucleotides, the CDR3 is TGTGCTAGTGGTTACAGGGAAACCGGGGAGCTGTTTTTT. It specifies CASGYRETGELFF. J is TRBJ2-2 and V is TRBV12-5; tentative D call: TRBD1 (6 bases). CDR3 length equals 13 residues. From germline, CDR1 is LGHNT and CDR2 FRNRAP. V lost 4 bases, J lost 5 bases, and 8 bases lay in between.

J is TRBJ2-3 and V is TRBV2; D possibly corresponds to TRBD1 (5 bases). CDR3 length: 17 amino acids. CDR1 and CDR2 (germline): SNHLY, FYNNEI. Trimming left V 7 bases short and J 2 bases short, with 22 bases between. CDR3 DNA: TGTGCCAGCATAGGGGATATGGGGAAGTTGGACACAGATACGCAGTATTTT. Protein product: CASIGDMGKLDTDTQYF.

The chain links TRBV9 to TRBJ2-5; 7 nucleotides match TRBD2. The CDR3 spans 15 residues. CDR1 SGDLS and CDR2 YYNGEE come from the germline V gene. V lost 2 bases to trimming and J lost 3 bases; unmatched junction nucleotides: 7. The CDR3 DNA follows: TGTGCCAGCAGCGTGGGCAGAGGGAGGGAAGAGACCCAGTACTTC. It yields the protein CASSVGRGREETQYF.

The rearrangement links TRBV28 to TRBJ1-4; 9 bases are a match to TRBD1. The V gene's germline CDR1 is MDHEN and CDR2 SYDVKM. Unmatched junction bases numbered 7, after V lost 6 bases and J lost 5 bases. CDR3 length equals 15 residues. The CDR3 bases are TGTGCCAGCAGCCCCCGGGACAGGGAGAATGAAAAACTGTTTTTT. Its protein is CASSPRDRENEKLFF.

The rearrangement uses TRBV2 and TRBJ1-2; a possible D gene is TRBD1 (6 bases). This CDR3 spans 14 amino acids. Trimming removed 0 bases from V and 10 bases from J, with 15 bases in between. Germline lookup yields CDR1 SNHLY and CDR2 FYNNEI. The CDR3 DNA reads as TGTGCCAGCAGTGAAGCGTACAGGGATGGTGACTACACCTTC. This codes for CASSEAYRDGDYTF.

This clone was recorded once. The rearrangement links TRBV5-1 to TRBJ2-1; no clear D gene. The ends were cut back, 0 bases at V and 5 bases at J, with 9 bases in the middle. CDR3 length: 14 residues. Germline V lookup: CDR1 SGHRS, CDR2 YFSETQ. The CDR3 nucleotides read TGCGCCAGCAGCTTGGGCCGGTCTGACAATGAGCAGTTCTTC. Translating it yields CASSLGRSDNEQFF.

This clone was seen a few times. The chain couples TRBV30 to TRBJ1-1; tentative D call: TRBD1 (6 bases). There are 13 residues in the CDR3. Per germline, CDR1 GTSNPN and CDR2 SVGIG (reference sequence). V was pared by 0 bases and J by 8 bases, with 13 bases between. CDR3 sequence (DNA): TGTGCCTGGAGTGTGGAAGGGACACAAGAAGCTTTCTTT. Translated, it gives CAWSVEGTQEAFF. Full variable domain (remainder filled in from reference TRBV30 and TRBJ1-1): SQTIHQWPATLVQPVGSPLSLECTVEGTSNPNLYWYRQAAGRGLQLLFYSVGIGQISSEVPQNLSASRPQDRQFILSSKKLLLSDSGFYLCAWSVEGTQEAFFGQGTRLTVV.

This chain links TRBV5-1 with TRBJ2-1, with 9 bases that match TRBD2. Looked up from germline, CDR1 is SGHRS and CDR2 is YFSETQ. This CDR3 comprises 19 residues. The V segment lost 1 base and the J segment 6 bases; nucleotides outside the gene matches: 17. CDR3 sequence reads: CASSLLGLRGGWAGNEQFF. CDR3 in DNA: TGCGCCAGCAGCTTGCTTGGTTTGCGGGGGGGCTGGGCAGGCAATGAGCAGTTCTTC.

The V and J genes are TRBV7-6 and TRBJ2-1, with 7 positions matching TRBD1. Germline V gene lookup returns CDR1 SGHVS and CDR2 FNYEAQ. V shed 1 base and J 0 bases; nucleotides not matched to a gene: 0. CDR3 size: 15 residues. This chain's CDR3 is CASSLGTGSYNEQFF. The CDR3 DNA is TGTGCCAGCAGCTTAGGGACAGGCTCCTACAATGAGCAGTTCTTC. Filled out from reference TRBV7-6 and TRBJ2-1, the complete variable domain reads GAGVSQSPRYKVTKRGQDVALRCDPISGHVSLYWYRQALGQGPEFLTYFNYEAQQDKSGLPNDRFSAERPEGSISTLTIQRTEQRDSAMYRCASSLGTGSYNEQFFGPGTRLTVL.

This sequence joins TRBV6-1 and TRBJ1-3, with a possible D match to TRBD1 (5 bases). CDR3 length: 15 residues. With 0 bases removed from V and 1 base from J, the gap between germline ends came to 7 bases. CDR1 MNHNS and CDR2 SASEGT come from the germline V gene. This chain's CDR3 is CASSEAGESGNTIYF. The CDR3 DNA reads TGTGCCAGCAGTGAAGCAGGGGAATCTGGAAACACCATATATTTT.

V is TRBV4-1 and J is TRBJ2-2; 9 nucleotides agree with TRBD2. The CDR3 covers 17 residues. Germline lookup yields CDR1 MGHRA and CDR2 YSYEKL. Losses at the gene ends were 1 base for V and 6 bases for J; bases not matched to a gene: 9. The CDR3 loop reads CASSQGQVAGVAGELFF. In DNA form, the CDR3 reads TGCGCCAGCAGCCAAGGGCAGGTAGCGGGAGTCGCCGGGGAGCTGTTTTTT.

As to this clone: This CDR3 fails to terminate in the conserved phenylalanine or tryptophan, so it likely reflects a read error. This chain uses TRBV10-3 with TRBJ1-1; no firm D call. The V end was cut by 6 bases, the J end by 5 bases, with 10 bases between. Germline V gene sequence: CDR1 ENHRY, CDR2 SYGVKD. This CDR3 has 12 amino acids. In DNA form, the CDR3 reads TGTGCCATCAGGGTTTCAACGACTGAAGCTTTCCTT. This sequence encodes CAIRVSTTEAFL.

This clone was counted once. The chain is built from TRBV29-1 and TRBJ1-1; 11 nucleotides match TRBD1. The germline V gene encodes CDR1 SQVTM and CDR2 ANQGSEA. The CDR3 covers 13 residues. With V trimmed by 6 bases and J by 4 bases, 4 bases remained unmatched. CDR3 amino acids: CSVGQGAFTEAFF. The DNA of the CDR3 is TGCAGCGTAGGACAGGGGGCGTTCACTGAAGCTTTCTTT.

The chain carries TRBV29-1 and TRBJ2-3, with TRBD1 matching 9 bases. In germline, CDR1 is SQVTM, CDR2 ANQGSEA. The V and J ends lost 0 bases and 12 bases, in that order; junction bases with no gene match: 19. The CDR3 has 17 residues. CDR3 DNA: TGCAGCGTTGAAGATCTTCGGGGGACAGGGTCGGGCGTATTCCAGTATTTT. Encoded protein: CSVEDLRGTGSGVFQYF.